The sample holds a few counts of the clone carrying this TCR beta chain. The antigen is undetermined. From the RT-PCR reads, TCRdb called clonotypes with MiXCR, one entry per CDR3 protein. The sample contains about 520,000 distinct CDR3 sequences, over 25% of which appear only once. The data were obtained in a study of response to subunit inactivated influenza vaccine. Regarding the study as a whole: Few new T cells, the authors suggested, are recruited by each seasonal influenza vaccination.

J was trimmed by 0 bases and V by 6 bases; bases with no gene match: 14. Germline loops: CDR1 MNHNS, CDR2 SASEGT. There are 18 residues in the CDR3. The rearrangement joins TRBV6-1 to TRBJ1-2, with 9 bases matching TRBD1. Material: CD4+ T cells sorted from PBMCs, obtained more than 4 days after vaccination. This receptor was obtained from a man aged 45-65 years who received an inactivated influenza vaccine. The CDR3 reads CASRAERDRASANYGYTF. As DNA, the CDR3 is TGTGCCAGCAGGGCTGAACGGGACAGGGCTTCAGCTAACTATGGCTACACCTTC.